The 12 T cell receptor beta chains presented below share a single source sample, sequenced in a study of technical replicates of blood from a handful of donors. Sequencing used immunoSEQ multiplex PCR; TCRdb keeps in-frame clones, though not all of them. The sample includes tens of thousands of clones, roughly 89% seen only once; the top ten take 0.3% to 0.4%. Input material: T cells isolated from PBMCs. The origin of the receptors is a human donor in good health. Some clones in this sample may be carry-over from other donors' samples.

This sequence joins TRBV5-4 and TRBJ2-5; 7 positions agree with TRBD2. Germline assignment: CDR1 SGHNT and CDR2 YYREEE (reference sequence). V lost 2 bases to trimming and J lost 6 bases; unmatched junction nucleotides: 10. The CDR3 is made up of 15 amino acids. CDR3 residues: CASSFDLAGLKTQYF. The DNA for the CDR3 is TGTGCCAGCAGCTTCGATTTAGCGGGTTTAAAGACCCAGTACTTC.

The sample holds a few counts of this clone. This chain connects TRBV7-9 to TRBJ1-1; D is unclear. The CDR3 sequence is 13 residues long. The germline gives CDR1 SEHNR, CDR2 FQNEAQ (reference sequence). V lost 3 bases, J lost 3 bases, and 8 bases lay in between. The DNA for the CDR3 is TGTGCCAGCAGCTTTACAGCTTACACTGAAGCTTTCTTT. This translates into CASSFTAYTEAFF.

This chain connects TRBV19 to TRBJ1-1; TRBD1 is a possible D gene (5 bases). Germline lookup yields CDR1 LNHDA and CDR2 SQIVND (reference sequence). Trimming left V 5 bases short and J 8 bases short, with 18 bases between. The CDR3 extends over 14 amino acids. CDR3: CASSPRGPGGEAFF. The CDR3 bases are TGTGCCAGTAGTCCGCGGGGCCCCGGGGGGGAAGCTTTCTTT.

The chain has TRBV7-9 and TRBJ2-3; 8 nucleotides agree with TRBD2. V was clipped by 5 bases and J by 1 base; unmatched bases: 8. The CDR3 loop spans 16 amino acids. CDR1 SEHNR and CDR2 FQNEAQ come from the germline V gene (reference sequence). CDR3 region: CASSPRTSLRTDTQYF. The CDR3, as DNA: TGTGCCAGCAGCCCAAGGACTAGCCTCCGCACAGATACGCAGTATTTT.

The chain employs TRBV5-1 and TRBJ2-2; D possibly corresponds to TRBD1 (6 bases). There are 16 residues in the CDR3. V lost 0 bases to trimming and J lost 1 base, with 10 bases between them. Germline assignment: CDR1 SGHRS and CDR2 YFSETQ. Here the CDR3 DNA reads TGCGCCAGCAGCTTGGTTCCGGACAGGAACACCGGGGAGCTGTTTTTT. The encoded protein is CASSLVPDRNTGELFF.

This clone has just one count. The sample contains more than one DNA sequence encoding this CDR3. The chain employs TRBV12-5 and TRBJ1-4, with 8 bases identical to TRBD1. Germline trimming cut 7 bases from V and 5 bases from J; bases unmatched to any gene: 12. The CDR3 is made up of 16 amino acids. The germline CDR1 and CDR2 sequences are LGHNT and FRNRAP. In DNA form, the CDR3 reads TGTGCTAGTGTCCCCACCCCCTGGACAGGGAATGAAAAACTGTTTTTT. It translates to CASVPTPWTGNEKLFF.

J is TRBJ2-5 and V is TRBV5-4, with 14 bases fitting TRBD2. Germline trimming cut 4 bases from V and 5 bases from J; bases unmatched to any gene: 10. Germline V gene lookup returns CDR1 SGHNT and CDR2 YYREEE (reference sequence). This CDR3 spans 17 amino acids. CDR3 DNA: TGTGCCAGCAGCCCGACTGGGACTAGCGGGAGTGGTGAGACCCAGTACTTC. This sequence encodes CASSPTGTSGSGETQYF.

V gene TRBV28 combines with J gene TRBJ2-7; TRBD1 matches 8 bases. V lost 6 bases, J lost 1 base, and 8 bases stayed unmatched. Germline values: CDR1 MDHEN, CDR2 SYDVKM. CDR3 size: 15 residues. The CDR3 DNA is TGTGCCAGCAGCCCTGGGACAGGAGTTTCCTACGAGCAGTACTTC. It translates to CASSPGTGVSYEQYF.

The V call is TRBV28, the J call TRBJ2-1; 14 bases map to TRBD2. This CDR3 region has 21 residues. Germline CDR1 MDHEN, CDR2 SYDVKM. The junction had 15 bases not matched to a gene; V was cut back by 3 bases and J by 2 bases. CDR3 nucleotide sequence: TGTGCCAGCAGTTTCAGTGGGTGGGGGACTAGCGGGAGTTCACCCTACAATGAGCAGTTCTTC. Protein sequence: CASSFSGWGTSGSSPYNEQFF.

This clone was seen just once. The V and J genes are TRBV11-1 and TRBJ1-1; the D is unclear. The length of the CDR3 is 14 residues. The germline V gene encodes CDR1 SGHAT and CDR2 FQDESV (reference sequence). The V and J ends lost 2 bases and 1 base respectively, with 8 bases between them. This chain's CDR3 is CASSLSQANTEAFF. The CDR3 coding sequence is TGTGCCAGCAGCTTATCCCAAGCGAACACTGAAGCTTTCTTT.

The J gene is TRBJ2-1, the V gene TRBV19; no reliable D call. V was shortened by 7 bases and J by 2 bases, with 15 bases between the two germline ends. The germline V gene encodes CDR1 LNHDA and CDR2 SQIVND (reference sequence). The CDR3 is made up of 15 amino acids. CDR3 nucleotide sequence: TGTGCCAGTACCCCGACTCCTAGGCCCTACAATGAGCAGTTCTTC. It encodes CASTPTPRPYNEQFF.

The gene calls are TRBV5-6 and TRBJ2-7, with D possibly TRBD2 on 7 matching bases. The CDR3 has 12 amino acids. Germline CDR1 reads SGHDT; CDR2 reads YYEEEE. Deletions cut 2 bases from V and 7 bases from J, with 10 bases between. CDR3 loop: CASSFRGGEQYF. CDR3 in DNA: TGTGCCAGCAGCTTCAGGGGAGGGGAGCAGTACTTC.